Listed below are T cell receptor beta chains from one sample, sequenced in a study of T-cell memory formation after mild COVID-19. TCRdb processed the 5' RACE reads anew with MiXCR; each CDR3 protein has one entry. Among about 310,000 distinct CDR3 sequences listed, roughly 21% were seen once. The sequencing input was PBMCs or a T cell subset sorted from them (not recorded which). The receptors stem from a man aged 18 to 30 who had mild COVID-19 (a few samples of this study predate the infection). Cell type and time point are not known. Each CDR3 is given with its conserved first and last residue. D genes are given only for firm matches. Expanded clones are given a class, and other clones once, few, many or no size at all.

cdr3_nt: TGTGCCACCAGTGATTTGAGCCGGCCTGGGAGCTACACCTTC
cdr3_aa: CATSDLSRPGSYTF
j_call: TRBJ1-2
d_call: .
clone_size: .
v_call: TRBV24-1

cdr3_nt: TGTGCCAGCAGTGGGACAGATATTAGTGAGACCCAGTACTTC
cdr3_aa: CASSGTDISETQYF
j_call: TRBJ2-5
d_call: .
clone_size: few
v_call: TRBV2

cdr3_nt: TGTGCCAGCAGTGAATCTGGGGGCGGGGAGCTGTTTTTT
cdr3_aa: CASSESGGGELFF
j_call: TRBJ2-2
d_call: .
clone_size: many
v_call: TRBV25-1

cdr3_nt: TGTGCCAGCGGACGACAGGGAACCAACTCTGGAAACACCATATATTTT
cdr3_aa: CASGRQGTNSGNTIYF
j_call: TRBJ1-3
d_call: TRBD1
clone_size: .
v_call: TRBV7-2

cdr3_nt: TGCGCCAGCAGCTCAGACTGGACAGCCTCGGGGACCCAGTACTTC
cdr3_aa: CASSSDWTASGTQYF
j_call: TRBJ2-5
d_call: .
clone_size: .
v_call: TRBV5-1

cdr3_nt: TGTGCCAGCTCACCACCGCTGGGGGCTACGCCTGAAGCTTTCTTT
cdr3_aa: CASSPPLGATPEAFF
j_call: TRBJ1-1
d_call: .
clone_size: .
v_call: TRBV18

cdr3_nt: TGTGCCAGCAGCCAATGGGGTAGGACCTACGAGCAGTACTTC
cdr3_aa: CASSQWGRTYEQYF
j_call: TRBJ2-7
d_call: .
clone_size: many
v_call: TRBV3-1

cdr3_nt: TGTGCCAGCAGCAACAGGGGGCTGGAGACCCAGTACTTC
cdr3_aa: CASSNRGLETQYF
j_call: TRBJ2-5
d_call: TRBD1
clone_size: .
v_call: TRBV6-2/TRBV6-3

cdr3_nt: TGCGCCAGCCATGAGGGGGGAGCCAACTATGGCTACACCTTC
cdr3_aa: CASHEGGANYGYTF
j_call: TRBJ1-2
d_call: .
clone_size: .
v_call: TRBV5-1

cdr3_nt: TGTGCCAGCAGCTTCCTTAGCGGGGCCTCCTACAATGAGCAGTTCTTC
cdr3_aa: CASSFLSGASYNEQFF
j_call: TRBJ2-1
d_call: TRBD2
clone_size: few
v_call: TRBV7-3

cdr3_nt: TGTGCCAGCAGCTCGCGCTCCTACAATGAGCAGTTCTTC
cdr3_aa: CASSSRSYNEQFF
j_call: TRBJ2-1
d_call: .
clone_size: few
v_call: TRBV11-3

cdr3_nt: TGCGCCAGCAGCAGACAGGGATACAATGAGCAGTTCTTC
cdr3_aa: CASSRQGYNEQFF
j_call: TRBJ2-1
d_call: TRBD1
clone_size: .
v_call: TRBV5-1

cdr3_nt: TGTGCCAGCAGCGTAGCAGAGGGGGTAGGAAACACTGAAGCTTTCTTT
cdr3_aa: CASSVAEGVGNTEAFF
j_call: TRBJ1-1
d_call: .
clone_size: few
v_call: TRBV9

cdr3_nt: TGTGCCAGCAGCCGGAGGACAGGACCCAATCAGCCCCAGCATTTT
cdr3_aa: CASSRRTGPNQPQHF
j_call: TRBJ1-5
d_call: TRBD1
clone_size: .
v_call: TRBV7-6

cdr3_nt: TGCGCCAGCAGCGCCCTGGAGGAGGAAGGCTACACCTTC
cdr3_aa: CASSALEEEGYTF
j_call: TRBJ1-2
d_call: .
clone_size: few
v_call: TRBV5-1

cdr3_nt: TGTGCCAGCAGCTGGGTCAGGTTGGAGAATCAGCCCCAGCATTTT
cdr3_aa: CASSWVRLENQPQHF
j_call: TRBJ1-5
d_call: .
clone_size: .
v_call: TRBV6-1

cdr3_nt: TGTGCCAGCAGCTTGAACGCAGGGGCCTACGAGCAGTACTTC
cdr3_aa: CASSLNAGAYEQYF
j_call: TRBJ2-7
d_call: .
clone_size: .
v_call: TRBV7-2

cdr3_nt: TGTGCCAGCAGCCCGCGCCAGGGCTCCGGTTCGATCTCTGGAAACACCATATATTTT
cdr3_aa: CASSPRQGSGSISGNTIYF
j_call: TRBJ1-3
d_call: .
clone_size: .
v_call: TRBV7-6

cdr3_nt: TGTGCCAGCAGGCCCTGGGCCAAAAACATTCAGTACTTC
cdr3_aa: CASRPWAKNIQYF
j_call: TRBJ2-4
d_call: .
clone_size: few
v_call: TRBV2

cdr3_nt: TGCAGTGCTAACAGACTAGCGGGGGGCGGGGAGCTGTTTTTT
cdr3_aa: CSANRLAGGGELFF
j_call: TRBJ2-2
d_call: TRBD2
clone_size: once
v_call: TRBV20-1

cdr3_nt: TGCGCCAGCAGCTTGGCCGGGACACCTTATTCACCCCTCCACTTT
cdr3_aa: CASSLAGTPYSPLHF
j_call: TRBJ1-6
d_call: .
clone_size: .
v_call: TRBV5-1

cdr3_nt: TGCAGTGCTAGAGGTTACAGGTCCACTAATGAAAAACTGTTTTTT
cdr3_aa: CSARGYRSTNEKLFF
j_call: TRBJ1-4
d_call: .
clone_size: .
v_call: TRBV20-1

cdr3_nt: TGTGCCAGCAGCGCCCACTCGATAAAAGAGACCCAGTACTTC
cdr3_aa: CASSAHSIKETQYF
j_call: TRBJ2-5
d_call: .
clone_size: .
v_call: TRBV7-2

cdr3_nt: TGTGCCAGCAGCCTACTAGGAGCGGGGAGCACAGATACGCAGTATTTT
cdr3_aa: CASSLLGAGSTDTQYF
j_call: TRBJ2-3
d_call: TRBD2
clone_size: .
v_call: TRBV7-8

cdr3_nt: TGTGCCAGCTCACCCCCGGGACAGGGGTGGTTTCGCACTGAAGCTTTCTTT
cdr3_aa: CASSPPGQGWFRTEAFF
j_call: TRBJ1-1
d_call: TRBD1
clone_size: .
v_call: TRBV18

cdr3_nt: TGTGCCAGCAGCTTGGCCGGGATCAGGGTAGAAACCGGGGAGCTGTTTTTT
cdr3_aa: CASSLAGIRVETGELFF
j_call: TRBJ2-2
d_call: .
clone_size: .
v_call: TRBV5-4

cdr3_nt: TGTGCCAGCAGCGACACAGGGCCTGAGACCCAGTACTTC
cdr3_aa: CASSDTGPETQYF
j_call: TRBJ2-5
d_call: .
clone_size: few
v_call: TRBV12-3/TRBV12-4

cdr3_nt: TGTGCCGGGACTCGGCATGAGGGGGAGACCCAGTACTTC
cdr3_aa: CAGTRHEGETQYF
j_call: TRBJ2-5
d_call: .
clone_size: few
v_call: TRBV6-6

cdr3_nt: TGTGCCAGCAGCTCGTCTAGCGGGGCCTACGAGCAGTACTTC
cdr3_aa: CASSSSSGAYEQYF
j_call: TRBJ2-7
d_call: TRBD2
clone_size: few
v_call: TRBV5-4